The entry below describes one TCR beta chain. The data were obtained in a study of blood T cell repertoires in COVID-19. Self-reported history from a screening survey and questionnaire set each donor's cohort. Produced via immunoSEQ multiplex PCR; TCRdb's table is partial and in-frame only. The table records about 160,000 clones, less than 85% of them present only once. Trimming took off 5 bases at V and 0 bases at J, with 14 bases between the two ends. CDR3 length: 16 amino acids. Germline V gene sequence: CDR1 MRHNA, CDR2 SNTAGT. This clonotype was sampled from a man aged 60 to 75 who had recovered from COVID-19. The source material was PBMCs or T cells enriched from blood (not recorded which). The V and J genes are TRBV6-4 and TRBJ2-1; TRBD1 might be the D (6 bases). CDR3 sequence reads: CASSYTGMSSYNEQFF. The CDR3 nucleotides read TGTGCCAGCAGTTATACAGGGATGAGCTCCTACAATGAGCAGTTCTTC.